These 27 T cell receptor beta chains were sequenced from one sample in a study of cytomegalovirus exposure and HLA in healthy donors. The PCR ran on 60 Vbeta and 13 Jbeta primers. Here immunoSEQ multiplex PCR was the method, and the copy in TCRdb shows in-frame clones only, minus some. This sample contains about 190,000 clones. Sequencing was carried out using PBMCs. The receptors here all came from a man in his thirties or forties in good health and CMV-seronegative.

This chain joins TRBV4-3 and TRBJ1-2, with D perhaps matching TRBD1 (5 bases). Between the trimmed V and J ends, which lost 0 bases and 7 bases, there was a span of 15 bases. This CDR3 spans 15 amino acids. From germline, CDR1 is LGHNA and CDR2 YSLEER. The CDR3 coding sequence is TGCGCCAGCAGCCAAGATCGGGAGGGGATGAGTGGCTACACCTTC. Protein: CASSQDREGMSGYTF.

The chain links TRBV5-1 to TRBJ2-5; D gene uncertain. V was cut by 4 bases and J by 2 bases, with 9 bases left in between. This CDR3 region has 13 residues. Germline values: CDR1 SGHRS, CDR2 YFSETQ. CDR3 sequence (DNA): TGCGCCAGCAGCACCCAGGTACAAGAGACCCAGTACTTC. Translating it yields CASSTQVQETQYF. The full variable domain, its missing parts supplied by reference TRBV5-1 and TRBJ2-5, is KAGVTQTPRYLIKTRGQQVTLSCSPISGHRSVSWYQQTPGQGLQFLFEYFSETQRNKGNFPGRFSGRQFSNSRSEMNVSTLELGDSALYLCASSTQVQETQYFGPGTRLLVL.

For the CDR3, the DNA is TGTGCCAGCTCACCGGGACATCTCTCCTACGAGCAGTACTTC. Translating it yields CASSPGHLSYEQYF. This chain connects TRBV18 to TRBJ2-5, with a tentative D call TRBD1 (6 bases). The assigned J gene may be wrong: the sequence end matches TRBJ2-7 better. Germline assignment: CDR1 KGHSH and CDR2 LQKENI. The CDR3 totals 14 residues.

This rearrangement joins TRBV18 to TRBJ2-1; 8 nucleotides align to TRBD1. The CDR3 covers 16 residues. CDR1 and CDR2 (germline): KGHSH, LQKENI. The V and J ends lost 6 bases and 2 bases, in that order; junction bases with no gene match: 9. CDR3 bases: TGTGCCAGCTCCCAGGGGACAGGCTTCACCTACAATGAGCAGTTCTTC. Residues: CASSQGTGFTYNEQFF.

The V and J genes are TRBV6-1 and TRBJ2-7; TRBD1 matches 8 bases. The CDR3 is 15 residues long. V was clipped by 4 bases and J by 2 bases; unmatched bases: 7. Germline V gene data show CDR1 as MNHNS and CDR2 as SASEGT. CDR3 region: CASSGPTGATYEQYF. In nucleotides, the CDR3 is TGTGCCAGCAGTGGACCGACAGGGGCTACCTACGAGCAGTACTTC.

A remark on this clone: One junction end disagrees with the germline gene, perhaps due to a read error. This chain uses TRBV19 with TRBJ1-1; D gene unclear. Germline CDR1 reads LNHDA; CDR2 reads SQIVND (reference sequence). There are 15 residues in the CDR3. The CDR3 here is CASQRADGWNTEAFF. Here the CDR3 DNA reads TGTGCCAGTCAGCGGGCCGACGGATGGAACACTGAAGCTTTTTTT.

The rearrangement joins TRBV28 to TRBJ2-5; 7 nucleotides align to TRBD1. Per germline, CDR1 MDHEN and CDR2 SYDVKM. V lost 6 bases to trimming and J lost 1 base; unmatched junction nucleotides: 5. The CDR3 has 14 amino acids. The CDR3 sequence: CASRAGGLQETQYF. The CDR3 DNA sequence: TGTGCCAGCAGGGCAGGGGGTCTCCAAGAGACCCAGTACTTC.

The CDR3 coding sequence is TGCGCCAGCAGCTCCTCGGCGGGGATGGGTCTTGGGACAGATACGCAGTATTTT. Protein product: CASSSSAGMGLGTDTQYF. The gene calls are TRBV5-1 and TRBJ2-3, with D tentatively TRBD2 (6 bases). The V end was cut by 3 bases, the J end by 3 bases, with 23 bases between. CDR3 length: 18 residues. The germline gives CDR1 SGHRS, CDR2 YFSETQ.

The chain carries TRBV19 and TRBJ2-1; 9 bases map to TRBD2. The CDR3 totals 15 residues. V was pared by 5 bases and J by 7 bases, with 9 bases of the junction left unmatched. Germline-derived CDR1 and CDR2 are LNHDA and SQIVND (reference sequence). CDR3 sequence reads: CASSRLAGSVNEQFF. The CDR3 region has the DNA TGTGCCAGTAGTCGGCTAGCGGGATCTGTGAATGAGCAGTTCTTC.

The chain carries TRBV11-2 and TRBJ1-6, with 11 bases matching TRBD1. Per germline, CDR1 SGHAT and CDR2 FQNNGV. This CDR3 is built from 16 residues. After removal of 5 bases from V and 10 bases from J, the junction contained 10 bases not matched to a gene. CDR3 amino acids: CASSRAPGQGGSPLHF. As DNA, the CDR3 is TGTGCCAGCAGCCGCGCCCCGGGACAGGGGGGATCACCCCTCCACTTT.

The chain uses TRBV7-9 and TRBJ2-7, with 11 bases that match TRBD2. The CDR3 is made up of 18 amino acids. The V and J ends lost 1 base and 3 bases, in that order; junction bases with no gene match: 11. Germline CDR1 and CDR2: SEHNR and FQNEAQ (reference sequence). CDR3 sequence (DNA): TGTGCCAGCAGCTTAGTTGGTTCACGGGGGACTAGCGGCTACGAGCAGTACTTC. It is translated as CASSLVGSRGTSGYEQYF.

The CDR3 sequence: CASSPGTSGRFPYNEQFF. The CDR3 coding sequence is TGTGCCAGCAGTCCCGGGACTAGCGGGAGGTTCCCCTACAATGAGCAGTTCTTC. The chain is built from TRBV27 and TRBJ2-1, with 15 bases matching TRBD2. Germline V gene data show CDR1 as MNHEY and CDR2 as SMNVEV (reference sequence). This CDR3 has 18 amino acids. V shed 5 bases and J 2 bases; nucleotides not matched to a gene: 7.

Remarks on this clone: Relative to the germline gene, one junction end is altered; a read error may explain this. This chain links TRBV28 with TRBJ2-2, with D unresolved. CDR3 size: 15 residues. CDR1 is MDHEN and CDR2 is SYDVKM in the germline V gene. The CDR3 protein is CASSSPPGGTWELFF. The CDR3 DNA follows: TGTGCCAGCAGTTCCCCCCCCGGCGGCACCTGGGAGCTGTTTTTT.

The chain carries TRBV10-2 and TRBJ2-5; 10 bases align to TRBD2. Germline-derived CDR1 and CDR2 are WSHSY and SAAADI. This CDR3 comprises 15 residues. V lost 4 bases and J lost 2; bases outside the gene matches: 4. The CDR3 sequence is CASSVLAGVQETQYF. The CDR3 DNA is TGCGCCAGCAGTGTTCTAGCGGGGGTTCAAGAGACCCAGTACTTC.

The V call is TRBV9, the J call TRBJ2-3; TRBD2 is a possible D gene (6 bases). Germline V gene sequence: CDR1 SGDLS, CDR2 YYNGEE. The CDR3 spans 14 residues. V was shortened by 4 bases and J by 0 bases, with 9 bases between the two germline ends. The CDR3 protein is CASSPGGSTDTQYF. The CDR3 DNA reads as TGTGCCAGCAGCCCCGGGGGTAGCACAGATACGCAGTATTTT.

The genes are TRBV6-5 and TRBJ2-7, with 10 nucleotides matching TRBD1. The J segment lost 6 bases and the V segment lost 3 bases, leaving 2 bases of the junction unmatched. Germline V gives CDR1 MNHEY, CDR2 SVGAGI. This CDR3 has 13 residues. The CDR3 loop is CASSYWDRGEQYF. CDR3 coding DNA: TGTGCCAGCAGTTATTGGGACAGGGGCGAGCAGTACTTC.

The chain joins TRBV7-2 to TRBJ2-7; possible D gene TRBD1, 6 bases. This CDR3 is built from 14 residues. Trimming took off 5 bases at V and 6 bases at J, with 17 bases between the two ends. Germline values: CDR1 SGHTA, CDR2 FQGNSA. The CDR3 protein is CASSEQTGYSEQYF. The CDR3 DNA reads as TGTGCCAGCAGCGAGCAGACAGGTTACAGCGAGCAGTACTTC.

The chain couples TRBV27 to TRBJ2-5, with D possibly matching TRBD2 (6 bases). In germline, CDR1 is MNHEY, CDR2 SMNVEV (reference sequence). Trimming cost V 4 bases and J 2 bases, with 11 bases left between them. The CDR3 sequence is 14 residues long. CDR3 DNA sequence: TGTGCCAGCAGTTCGGTGGGAGGTCAAGAGACCCAGTACTTC. It yields the protein CASSSVGGQETQYF.

V is TRBV6-1 and J is TRBJ2-7; D perhaps matches TRBD2 (5 bases). Per the germline V gene, CDR1 is MNHNS and CDR2 is SASEGT. V shed 7 bases and J shed 6 bases, with 13 bases lying between them. This CDR3 is 12 amino acids long. The CDR3 loop is CASTHTEAEQYF. The CDR3 nucleotides are TGTGCCAGCACCCATACGGAGGCCGAGCAGTACTTC.

The chain is built from TRBV7-3 and TRBJ2-2; possible D gene TRBD1, 5 bases. V lost 2 bases and J 5 bases, leaving 15 bases between the germline ends. The germline V gene encodes CDR1 SGHTA and CDR2 FQGTGA. The CDR3 is 16 residues long. CDR3 sequence: CASSLRGLGLTGELFF. DNA of the CDR3: TGTGCCAGCAGCTTACGAGGCCTGGGGCTAACCGGGGAGCTGTTTTTT. The full variable domain, with the rest looked up from reference TRBV7-3 and TRBJ2-2, is GAGVSQTPSNKVTEKGKYVELRCDPISGHTALYWYRQSLGQGPEFLIYFQGTGAADDSGLPNDRFFAVRPEGSVSTLKIQRTERGDSAVYLCASSLRGLGLTGELFFGEGSRLTVL.

J is TRBJ1-2 and V is TRBV30; 8 nucleotides agree with TRBD1. This CDR3 contains 13 residues. The J segment lost 8 bases and the V segment lost 2 bases, leaving 7 bases of the junction unmatched. Germline V CDR1 and CDR2: GTSNPN, SVGIG (reference sequence). CDR3 in amino acids: CAWSRDRPKGYTF. CDR3 nucleotides: TGTGCCTGGAGTCGGGACAGGCCGAAAGGCTACACCTTC.

The genes are TRBV27 and TRBJ1-5; D is ambiguous. Germline assignment: CDR1 MNHEY and CDR2 SMNVEV (reference sequence). CDR3 length equals 16 residues. V lost 5 bases to trimming and J lost 0 bases, with 14 bases between them. The CDR3 DNA is TGTGCCAGCAGTCAACACGCCGGGGATAGCAATCAGCCCCAGCATTTT. It translates to CASSQHAGDSNQPQHF.

The gene calls are TRBV28 and TRBJ1-1; D possibly corresponds to TRBD1 (5 bases). The CDR3 has 13 residues. Trimming removed 1 base from V and 4 bases from J, with 7 bases in between. Germline CDR1 reads MDHEN; CDR2 reads SYDVKM. CDR3 nucleotides: TGTGCCAGCAGTTTATCGGGGGTCACTGAAGCTTTCTTT. It encodes CASSLSGVTEAFF.

This sequence joins TRBV13 and TRBJ2-3; 11 nucleotides agree with TRBD2. Germline V gene lookup returns CDR1 PRHDT and CDR2 FYEKMQ (reference sequence). The junction had 10 bases not matched to a gene; V was cut back by 5 bases and J by 0 bases. This CDR3 region has 18 residues. CDR3 sequence reads: CASSPRVAGGTSTDTQYF. DNA for the CDR3: TGTGCCAGCAGCCCCCGGGTAGCGGGGGGGACTAGCACAGATACGCAGTATTTT.

The CDR3 protein is CASSPGLRGETQYF. The CDR3 DNA reads as TGTGCCAGCAGCCCGGGACTCCGGGGAGAGACCCAGTACTTC. The chain joins TRBV7-3 to TRBJ2-5, with D perhaps matching TRBD2 (6 bases). This CDR3 spans 14 amino acids. V lost 5 bases, J lost 4 bases, and 14 bases lay in between. The germline V gene encodes CDR1 SGHTA and CDR2 FQGTGA.

The genes are TRBV7-3 and TRBJ2-7, with 7 bases lining up with TRBD1. The V segment lost 4 bases and the J segment 6 bases; nucleotides outside the gene matches: 6. CDR3 length: 13 amino acids. Germline CDR1 is SGHTA and CDR2 is FQGTGA. The CDR3 region has the DNA TGTGCCAGCAGCTCCCACAGGGACAGCGAGCAGTACTTC. Its translation: CASSSHRDSEQYF.

This chain uses TRBV27 with TRBJ2-7; the match to TRBD2 covers 12 bases. The germline V gene encodes CDR1 MNHEY and CDR2 SMNVEV (reference sequence). V dropped 4 bases and J dropped 2; count of bases not matched to a gene: 15. The CDR3 extends over 19 amino acids. In DNA form, the CDR3 reads TGTGCCAGCAGTTCTTACAGGGGAGGACTAGCGGGGCCCACCTACGAGCAGTACTTC. Translation: CASSSYRGGLAGPTYEQYF.